This record covers a single T cell receptor beta chain. Its antigen is still unknown. This entry comes from a study of tumor and adjacent non-tumor tissue in lung cancer. For the study at large: The patients, about nine men and 5 women, were about 30 to 76 with stage I to III disease.

The library came from three nested PCR rounds adapted from ARM-PCR protocols. In TCRdb, the multiplex PCR reads were re-called with MiXCR into one record per CDR3 protein. The table lists more than 120,000 distinct CDR3 sequences, roughly 70% of them singletons. The template was RNA from unsorted bulk tissue. Newly diagnosed lung cancer patients had thoracic surgery in China, August–late 2014, without prior chemotherapy. Study results and caveats: TCR diversity was significantly greater in tumor than normal lung tissue. Top 100 clones took a larger repertoire share in normal lung.

From germline, CDR1 is MNHEY and CDR2 SVGAGI. V lost 10 bases to trimming and J lost 6 bases, with 18 bases between them. The CDR3 extends over 13 amino acids. Input material: lung tumor tissue. This TCR came from a man in his sixties with small cell lung cancer. This sequence joins TRBV6-5 and TRBJ1-2; no reliable D call. The CDR3 DNA reads as TGTGCCAACTGTTACCCGGGATCTCATGGCTACACCTTC. Protein product: CANCYPGSHGYTF.